These 18 T cell receptor beta chains were sequenced from one sample in a study of OX40 agonist ivuxolimab in advanced cancers. Produced via immunoSEQ multiplex PCR; TCRdb's table is partial and in-frame only. The sample includes roughly 89,000 clones, more than 75% of them seen just once. Material: CD4+ or CD8+ T cells sorted from blood, obtained in a trial of the OX40 agonist ivuxolimab. These receptors were taken from an adult with an advanced solid tumor such as melanoma, head and neck, liver or kidney cancer.

This chain links TRBV2 with TRBJ1-2; D remains unclear. V lost 4 bases, J lost 7 bases, and 13 bases lay in between. The CDR3 has 13 residues. Germline CDR1 and CDR2: SNHLY and FYNNEI. The CDR3 here is CASSVGMESGYTF. CDR3 DNA sequence: TGTGCCAGCAGTGTGGGGATGGAGAGTGGCTACACCTTC.

Points on this clone: A read error may produce the germline difference seen at one junction end. The chain has TRBV7-9 and TRBJ2-6; D is possibly TRBD2 (6 bases). The CDR3 is 17 amino acids. Germline assignment: CDR1 SEHNR and CDR2 FQNEAQ (reference sequence). CDR3 coding DNA: TGTGCCAGCAGCTTCGGGATAGCGGTCTCTGGAGCCAACGTCCTGACTTTC. It yields the protein CASSFGIAVSGANVLTF.

V gene TRBV19 combines with J gene TRBJ2-3; D not resolved. The V end lost 4 bases, the J end lost 1 base, and 6 bases lay between the germline ends. Germline-derived CDR1 and CDR2 are LNHDA and SQIVND (reference sequence). The CDR3 runs 13 residues. The CDR3 loop is CASSNQGTDTQYF. The CDR3 DNA reads TGTGCCAGTAGTAACCAAGGCACAGATACGCAGTATTTT.

This sequence joins TRBV19 and TRBJ2-5, with 10 bases fitting TRBD1. Losses at the gene ends were 3 bases for V and 7 bases for J; bases not matched to a gene: 5. In germline, CDR1 is LNHDA, CDR2 SQIVND (reference sequence). CDR3 size: 14 residues. CDR3 protein: CASSMDRDRGTQYF. The CDR3 coding sequence is TGTGCCAGTAGTATGGACCGGGACAGGGGGACCCAGTACTTC.

This clone is a singleton in its sample. As DNA, the CDR3 is TGTGCCAGCAGCTTAGCGAGCCATGAGGGACAGGGGGCTGGGGTC. As protein: CASSLASHEGQGAGV. The chain links TRBV7-7 to TRBJ2-7; the match to TRBD1 covers 12 bases. The CDR3 totals 15 residues. Per germline, CDR1 SSHAT and CDR2 FNYEAQ (reference sequence).

The chain couples TRBV7-2 to TRBJ2-7; 7 bases agree with TRBD1. The CDR3 consists of 14 residues. Losses at the gene ends were 4 bases for V and 6 bases for J; bases not matched to a gene: 9. Germline V lookup: CDR1 SGHTA, CDR2 FQGNSA. The CDR3, as DNA: TGTGCCAGCAGCTCCATACAGGGGTCTGGCGAGCAGTACTTC. Translated, it gives CASSSIQGSGEQYF.

The chain recombines TRBV28 with TRBJ2-6; 10 bases map to TRBD2. V lost 2 bases to trimming and J lost 4 bases; unmatched junction nucleotides: 5. CDR1 MDHEN and CDR2 SYDVKM come from the germline V gene. The CDR3 has 17 amino acids. CDR3 in DNA: TGTGCCAGCAGTTTAAGCGGGAGGGCCCACGGGGCCAACGTCCTGACTTTC. Translated: CASSLSGRAHGANVLTF.

The J gene is TRBJ2-2, the V gene TRBV7-7; D is uncertain. V was pared by 3 bases and J by 5 bases, with 7 bases between. Looked up from germline, CDR1 is SSHAT and CDR2 is FNYEAQ (reference sequence). This CDR3 spans 13 amino acids. The CDR3 coding sequence is TGTGCCAGCAGCTTTGGCAAAACCGGGGAGCTGTTTTTT. Protein: CASSFGKTGELFF.

This clone was found once. The CDR3, as DNA: TGTGCCAGTATCCCATACAGCACAGATACGCAGTATTTT. Amino acids: CASIPYSTDTQYF. The V call is TRBV19, the J call TRBJ2-3; D uncertain. Germline V gene data show CDR1 as LNHDA and CDR2 as SQIVND (reference sequence). V lost 7 bases and J 0 bases, leaving 8 bases between the germline ends. CDR3 length: 13 residues.

J is TRBJ2-4 and V is TRBV5-1; 10 bases fit TRBD1. The CDR3 is 15 amino acids. The trim removed 0 bases at V and 11 bases at J, leaving 8 bases unmatched. Germline V gene data show CDR1 as SGHRS and CDR2 as YFSETQ. CDR3 DNA sequence: TGCGCCAGCAGCTTGGCAGGACAGGGGGAGGACCTTCAGTACTTC. Its protein is CASSLAGQGEDLQYF.

The V gene is TRBV28, the J gene TRBJ1-5; D remains ambiguous. With 7 bases removed from V and 0 bases from J, the gap between germline ends came to 10 bases. The germline gives CDR1 MDHEN, CDR2 SYDVKM. CDR3 length equals 14 residues. The CDR3 spells CASTLSASNQPQHF. Written as DNA, the CDR3 is TGTGCCAGCACATTGTCGGCTAGCAATCAGCCCCAGCATTTT.

V and J are TRBV2 and TRBJ2-1; TRBD2 agrees at 7 bases. There are 15 residues in the CDR3. From germline, CDR1 is SNHLY and CDR2 FYNNEI. The V and J ends lost 2 bases and 5 bases, in that order; junction bases with no gene match: 6. The CDR3 reads CASSELPGLNNEQFF. As DNA, the CDR3 is TGTGCCAGCAGTGAACTTCCGGGACTAAACAATGAGCAGTTCTTC.

This clone has more than one count but fewer than ten. The V call is TRBV14, the J call TRBJ2-5; TRBD2 matches 7 bases. V lost 1 base and J lost 5; bases outside the gene matches: 10. The CDR3 totals 16 residues. Germline V lookup: CDR1 SGHDN, CDR2 FVKESK. The CDR3 spells CASSQGGGFSLETQYF. The CDR3 nucleotides read TGTGCCAGCAGCCAAGGGGGAGGGTTCTCGTTGGAGACCCAGTACTTC.

This clone turned up a few times. The rearrangement links TRBV4-3 to TRBJ2-5, with 12 nucleotides matching TRBD2. This CDR3 has 14 residues. CDR1 LGHNA and CDR2 YSLEER come from the germline V gene. Trimming took 6 bases from V and 6 from J; bases not matched to a gene: 5. The chain's CDR3 is CASRTSGRLKTQYF. CDR3 sequence (DNA): TGCGCCAGCAGGACTAGCGGGAGATTAAAGACCCAGTACTTC.

Only one count was recorded for this clone. V usage is TRBV7-2 and J usage is TRBJ2-1; D not resolved. From germline, CDR1 is SGHTA and CDR2 FQGNSA. With 3 bases removed from V and 5 bases from J, the gap between germline ends came to 14 bases. The CDR3 runs 15 residues. CDR3 DNA: TGTGCCAGCAGCTTTTATGGTTCGAACAACAATGAGCAGTTCTTC. As protein: CASSFYGSNNNEQFF.

V and J are TRBV5-4 and TRBJ2-5, with D tentatively TRBD2 (6 bases). Germline CDR1 and CDR2: SGHNT and YYREEE (reference sequence). The CDR3 extends over 14 amino acids. The germline V and J ends were trimmed by 1 base and 1 base, with 8 bases remaining between them. The CDR3 nucleotides are TGTGCCAGCAGCTTGAGGGACTTCCAAGAGACCCAGTACTTC. This codes for CASSLRDFQETQYF.

The chain is built from TRBV7-9 and TRBJ2-4; D unresolved. V was clipped by 5 bases and J by 0 bases, with 14 bases between them. The CDR3 sequence is 16 residues long. Germline-derived CDR1 and CDR2 are SEHNR and FQNEAQ (reference sequence). The CDR3 bases are TGTGCCAGCAGCCCTCTGAGTGTGGCAGCCAAAAACATTCAGTACTTC. It yields the protein CASSPLSVAAKNIQYF.

This clone appeared a single time. The chain carries TRBV9 and TRBJ2-1, with D perhaps assigned TRBD1 or TRBD2 (5 bases each). There are 16 residues in the CDR3. V was shortened by 4 bases and J by 10 bases, with 24 bases between the two germline ends. Per the germline V gene, CDR1 is SGDLS and CDR2 is YYNGEE. This chain's CDR3 is CASSPGKGTANREQFF. The CDR3 DNA is TGTGCCAGCAGCCCAGGGAAGGGGACCGCCAACAGGGAGCAGTTCTTC.